These 30 T cell receptor beta chains originate from one sample sequenced in a study of blood T cell repertoires in COVID-19. Data came from immunoSEQ multiplex PCR; TCRdb stores just in-frame clones and leaves some out. The sample has about 68,000 clones; approximately 88% are singletons. The specimen was peripheral blood. The receptors were gathered from a human donor in a cohort sampled during active COVID-19.

The chain uses TRBV5-1 and TRBJ2-2, with TRBD2 as a possible D gene (5 bases). The germline CDR1 and CDR2 sequences are SGHRS and YFSETQ. V lost 3 bases and J lost 6, with 15 bases in between. This CDR3 has 15 amino acids. The CDR3 DNA reads as TGCGCCAGCAGCTGGACTTATGAGGGTGCCGGGGAGCTGTTTTTT. It specifies CASSWTYEGAGELFF. Full variable domain (remainder filled in from reference TRBV5-1 and TRBJ2-2): KAGVTQTPRYLIKTRGQQVTLSCSPISGHRSVSWYQQTPGQGLQFLFEYFSETQRNKGNFPGRFSGRQFSNSRSEMNVSTLELGDSALYLCASSWTYEGAGELFFGEGSRLTVL.

The chain links TRBV6-6 to TRBJ1-3, with 7 bases matching TRBD1. Germline loops: CDR1 MNHNY, CDR2 SVGAGI (reference sequence). The V and J ends lost 2 bases and 0 bases, in that order; junction bases with no gene match: 4. This CDR3 contains 16 residues. This chain's CDR3 is CASSYPPGGSGNTIYF. The CDR3 bases are TGTGCCAGCAGTTACCCACCAGGGGGCTCTGGAAACACCATATATTTT.

J is TRBJ2-7 and V is TRBV28; D is unclear. This CDR3 has 13 amino acids. With 6 bases removed from V and 3 bases from J, the gap between germline ends came to 12 bases. The germline V gene encodes CDR1 MDHEN and CDR2 SYDVKM. The CDR3 DNA sequence: TGTGCCAGCAGCCCCGGAGACGGCTACGAGCAGTACTTC. Translating gives CASSPGDGYEQYF.

This chain joins TRBV24-1 and TRBJ1-4; D not resolved. This CDR3 spans 13 amino acids. V lost 0 bases and J 13 bases, leaving 11 bases between the germline ends. CDR1 and CDR2 (germline): KGHDR, SFDVKD. The CDR3 DNA is TGTGCCACCAGTGATTTGCAAGGGAGAGGACTGTTTTTT. It is translated as CATSDLQGRGLFF.

The rearrangement links TRBV11-2 to TRBJ1-2, with 7 bases matching TRBD1. The CDR3 has 18 residues. Germline V CDR1 and CDR2: SGHAT, FQNNGV. With V trimmed by 0 bases and J by 0 bases, 10 bases remained unmatched. Written as DNA, the CDR3 is TGTGCCAGCAGCTTAGACCCCCCGGACAGGCGATCTAACTATGGCTACACCTTC. This translates into CASSLDPPDRRSNYGYTF.

CDR3 amino acids: CASSLGTGRSGEAFF. CDR3 bases: TGTGCCAGCAGTTTAGGAACGGGAAGAAGTGGTGAAGCTTTCTTT. This chain joins TRBV28 and TRBJ1-1, with no clear D. Trimming removed 2 bases from V and 7 bases from J, with 17 bases in between. Germline V gene data show CDR1 as MDHEN and CDR2 as SYDVKM. The CDR3 has 15 residues.

The chain employs TRBV6-2 or TRBV6-3 and TRBJ1-5; 9 bases fit TRBD1. The trim removed 3 bases at V and 2 bases at J, leaving 5 bases unmatched. Germline CDR1 MNHEY, CDR2 SVGEGT. CDR3 length: 16 amino acids. The CDR3 DNA is TGTGCCAGCAGTTATGCACAGGGGGCAGGCAATCAGCCCCAGCATTTT. Translation gives CASSYAQGAGNQPQHF.

The CDR3: CAISEYSGGSYEQYF. As DNA, the CDR3 is TGTGCCATCAGTGAGTATAGCGGGGGTTCCTACGAGCAGTACTTC. V is TRBV10-3 and J is TRBJ2-7; 9 positions match TRBD2. V was clipped by 1 base and J by 1 base; unmatched bases: 2. Germline values: CDR1 ENHRY, CDR2 SYGVKD. CDR3 length: 15 amino acids.

The V and J genes are TRBV3-1 (or the pseudogene TRBV3-2) and TRBJ1-3, with 7 bases fitting TRBD1. V lost 6 bases and J lost 2; bases outside the gene matches: 4. The CDR3 consists of 14 residues. The germline gives CDR1 LGHDT, CDR2 YNNKEL (reference sequence). The CDR3 region has the DNA TGTGCCAGCAGACTCCAGGGGGCTGGAAACACCATATATTTT. This codes for CASRLQGAGNTIYF.

The rearrangement joins TRBV9 to TRBJ1-4; 7 positions agree with TRBD1. V gave up 1 base and J gave up 7 bases; unmatched junction bases: 4. The CDR3 runs to 14 residues. CDR1 is SGDLS and CDR2 is YYNGEE in the germline V gene. CDR3 sequence reads: CASSVQGVGEKLFF. In DNA form, the CDR3 reads TGTGCCAGCAGCGTACAGGGGGTTGGTGAAAAACTGTTTTTT.

In this sample, this clone turned up once. The rearrangement links TRBV5-6 to TRBJ2-1; D remains ambiguous. Trimming took off 2 bases at V and 3 bases at J, with 12 bases between the two ends. The germline gives CDR1 SGHDT, CDR2 YYEEEE. The CDR3 contains 15 residues. The CDR3 here is CASSLAPNIYNEQFF. For the CDR3, the DNA is TGTGCCAGCAGCTTAGCGCCTAACATCTACAATGAGCAGTTCTTC.

The V call is TRBV28, the J call TRBJ1-2; no clear D gene. Trimming took off 2 bases at V and 4 bases at J, with 8 bases between the two ends. The CDR3 extends over 13 amino acids. Germline V gives CDR1 MDHEN, CDR2 SYDVKM. CDR3 amino acids: CASSLQARYGYTF. The CDR3 nucleotides read TGTGCCAGCAGTTTACAGGCCCGCTATGGCTACACCTTC.

The table lists this clone with a count of one. The rearrangement joins TRBV29-1 to TRBJ2-2; 10 bases align to TRBD1. CDR1 and CDR2 (germline): SQVTM, ANQGSEA. Trimming removed 4 bases from V and 5 bases from J; junction bases left unmatched: 4. CDR3 length: 14 amino acids. CDR3 sequence reads: CSVADRGRTGELFF. The DNA of the CDR3 is TGCAGCGTTGCCGACAGGGGGCGTACCGGGGAGCTGTTTTTT.

The genes are TRBV11-3 and TRBJ2-3, with a tentative D call TRBD2 (6 bases). This CDR3 is built from 16 residues. CDR1 SGHNT and CDR2 YENEEA come from the germline V gene. The V gene lost 5 bases and the J gene lost 2 bases, with 17 bases spanning the gap. The CDR3 spells CASSQGLADDTDTQYF. The CDR3 nucleotides are TGTGCCAGCAGCCAAGGGTTAGCGGACGACACAGATACGCAGTATTTT.

The chain has TRBV11-2 and TRBJ2-7; D is ambiguous. Germline V gene data show CDR1 as SGHAT and CDR2 as FQNNGV. CDR3 length: 12 residues. V dropped 5 bases and J dropped 2 bases, with 7 bases sitting between them. The CDR3, as DNA: TGTGCCAGCAGCATCCTCCCCTACGAGCAGTACTTC. Translated, it gives CASSILPYEQYF.

This chain connects TRBV15 to TRBJ2-5; TRBD1 matches at 11 bases. The V segment lost 4 bases and the J segment 2 bases; nucleotides outside the gene matches: 3. There are 15 residues in the CDR3. Germline CDR1 and CDR2: LNHNV and YYDKDF (reference sequence). The CDR3 coding sequence is TGTGCCACCAGCACCGGACAGGGGGCTCAAGAGACCCAGTACTTC. Protein: CATSTGQGAQETQYF.

This chain joins TRBV29-1 and TRBJ2-7; D unresolved. This CDR3 spans 11 amino acids. With 6 bases removed from V and 3 bases from J, the gap between germline ends came to 9 bases. Germline CDR1 and CDR2: SQVTM and ANQGSEA. The chain's CDR3 is CSVAVDYEQYF. The CDR3 DNA follows: TGCAGCGTAGCTGTTGACTACGAGCAGTACTTC.

The rearrangement joins TRBV6-2 or TRBV6-3 to TRBJ1-5, with D hard to call. The length of the CDR3 is 13 residues. Germline assignment: CDR1 MNHEY and CDR2 SVGEGT. V lost 4 bases, J lost 6 bases, and 10 bases lay in between. CDR3 amino acids: CASSSAQFQPQHF. CDR3 nucleotides: TGTGCCAGCAGTTCTGCACAGTTTCAGCCCCAGCATTTT.

The chain employs TRBV19 and TRBJ2-5; D call uncertain. V lost 11 bases and J lost 5, with 9 bases in between. The CDR3 covers 10 residues. Per the germline V gene, CDR1 is LNHDA and CDR2 is SQIVND (reference sequence). DNA of the CDR3: TGTGCCTTCCGTCAGGAGACCCAGTACTTC. The encoded protein is CAFRQETQYF.

This clone was recorded once. The chain employs TRBV18 and TRBJ1-2; TRBD1 matches at 8 bases. V shed 8 bases and J 9 bases; nucleotides not matched to a gene: 8. In germline, CDR1 is KGHSH, CDR2 LQKENI. This CDR3 region has 12 residues. The CDR3 region is CASTGQGESYTF. CDR3 bases: TGTGCCAGCACTGGACAGGGAGAAAGCTACACCTTC.

In its sample, this clone ranks as medium-sized (0.01 to 0.1%). The chain has TRBV6-5 and TRBJ2-7; D might be TRBD1 (6 bases). The germline CDR1 and CDR2 sequences are MNHEY and SVGAGI. This CDR3 has 13 amino acids. V was clipped by 1 base and J by 5 bases, with 9 bases between them. In DNA, the CDR3 is TGTGCCAGCAGTTACTTGACAGGCGACGAGCAGTACTTC. It encodes CASSYLTGDEQYF.

The chain uses TRBV6-5 and TRBJ1-2, with D maybe TRBD1 (6 bases). V was trimmed by 8 bases and J by 2 bases, leaving 6 bases between them. Germline loops: CDR1 MNHEY, CDR2 SVGAGI. The length of the CDR3 is 11 residues. In DNA form, the CDR3 reads TGTGCCAGCGGACAGAACTATGGCTACACCTTC. Translation gives CASGQNYGYTF.

The rearrangement joins TRBV4-3 to TRBJ1-2, with TRBD1 as a possible D gene (5 bases). This CDR3 spans 14 amino acids. The germline CDR1 and CDR2 sequences are LGHNA and YSLEER. Trimming removed 0 bases from V and 5 bases from J, with 10 bases in between. The CDR3 DNA reads as TGCGCCAGCAGCCAAGATAGGGGTTCTTATGGCTACACCTTC. The encoded protein is CASSQDRGSYGYTF.

This chain connects TRBV28 to TRBJ2-7; 11 bases map to TRBD2. The CDR3 extends over 14 amino acids. The germline V gene encodes CDR1 MDHEN and CDR2 SYDVKM. Trimming removed 6 bases from V and 2 bases from J; junction bases left unmatched: 3. The CDR3 reads CASRKGLAAYEQYF. CDR3 bases: TGTGCCAGCAGGAAGGGACTAGCGGCCTACGAGCAGTACTTC.

This clone has only one observation. The chain couples TRBV7-2 to TRBJ1-1; 10 bases align to TRBD1. Trimming removed 5 bases from V and 5 bases from J; junction bases left unmatched: 8. The CDR3 spans 15 residues. Germline V gene data show CDR1 as SGHTA and CDR2 as FQGNSA. CDR3 protein: CASSLGQGVGTEAFF. The CDR3 DNA reads as TGTGCCAGCAGCCTTGGACAGGGGGTGGGTACTGAAGCTTTCTTT.

V and J are TRBV3-1 (or the pseudogene TRBV3-2) and TRBJ2-3, with D possibly TRBD2 on 5 matching bases. V dropped 4 bases and J dropped 2 bases, with 16 bases sitting between them. Germline V gene data show CDR1 as LGHDT and CDR2 as YNNKEL (reference sequence). CDR3 length: 16 residues. The chain's CDR3 is CASSPPFSAYTDTQYF. CDR3 sequence (DNA): TGTGCCAGCAGCCCGCCCTTTAGCGCATACACAGATACGCAGTATTTT.

DNA of the CDR3: TGTGCCAGCAGCTTAGTATTCCCGAACACTGAAGCTTTCTTT. As protein: CASSLVFPNTEAFF. This sequence joins TRBV11-3 and TRBJ1-1, with D unclear. This CDR3 region has 14 residues. CDR1 and CDR2 from the germline V gene are SGHNT and YENEEA. Trimming cost V 1 base and J 1 base, with 7 bases left between them.

The gene calls are TRBV6-5 and TRBJ1-2; D is unresolved. Germline CDR1 and CDR2: MNHEY and SVGAGI. This CDR3 spans 11 amino acids. Trimming removed 2 bases from V and 7 bases from J, with 5 bases in between. CDR3 protein: CASSYPGGYTF. The CDR3 DNA reads TGTGCCAGCAGTTACCCGGGTGGCTACACCTTC.

This clone was recorded once. This rearrangement joins TRBV9 to TRBJ2-5, with D unresolved. This CDR3 spans 13 amino acids. V gave up 0 bases and J gave up 5 bases, with 8 bases separating them. Per the germline V gene, CDR1 is SGDLS and CDR2 is YYNGEE. DNA of the CDR3: TGTGCCAGCAGCGTAGGAGGTTGGGAGACCCAGTACTTC. Its translation is CASSVGGWETQYF. Full variable domain (rest looked up from reference TRBV9 and TRBJ2-5): DSGVTQTPKHLITATGQRVTLRCSPRSGDLSVYWYQQSLDQGLQFLIQYYNGEERAKGNILERFSAQQFPDLHSELNLSSLELGDSALYFCASSVGGWETQYFGPGTRLLVL.

This sequence joins TRBV19 and TRBJ2-7; D is possibly TRBD2 (6 bases). Germline-derived CDR1 and CDR2 are LNHDA and SQIVND (reference sequence). CDR3 size: 13 residues. Trimming took 4 bases from V and 4 from J, leaving 11 bases between them. CDR3 sequence reads: CASSTQGGYEQYF. The DNA of the CDR3 is TGTGCCAGTAGTACCCAAGGAGGGTACGAGCAGTACTTC.